The 26 T cell receptor beta chains below all came from one sample that was sequenced in a study of regulatory T cells in long-lasting Graves disease. The time point: newly diagnosed GD, antithyroid drugs for less than 3 months. PBMC RNA was the source of the TCR library. In building TCR beta libraries, iRepertoire HTBI primers were used together with Arm-PCR of CDR3 regions. A single record per CDR3 protein comes from TCRdb applying MiXCR to the multiplex PCR reads. The table has hundreds of thousands of distinct CDR3 sequences, roughly 15% seen once; the top ten hold about 24%. The sample here was peripheral blood mononuclear cells (PBMCs), taken at new diagnosis, from a patient treated with antithyroid drugs. The source is a female donor with Graves disease.

V is TRBV27 and J is TRBJ2-1; 8 bases line up with TRBD1. The CDR3 length is 20 residues. In germline, CDR1 is MNHEY, CDR2 SMNVEV (reference sequence). With 4 bases clipped from V and 1 base from J, the junction kept 18 bases outside the gene matches. CDR3 protein: CASSSPHSRDRSNSYNEQFF. Here the CDR3 DNA reads TGTGCCAGCAGTTCACCCCACTCCCGGGACAGGAGTAATTCCTACAATGAGCAGTTCTTC.

The chain employs TRBV28 and TRBJ2-1; TRBD1 matches at 7 bases. The germline V gene has CDR1 MDHEN and CDR2 SYDVKM. The CDR3 loop spans 18 amino acids. V lost 1 base and J lost 1; bases outside the gene matches: 10. For the CDR3, the DNA is TGTGCCAGCAGTTTATCGGCTCGTACAGGGGTATCCTACAATGAGCAGTTCTTC. Its protein product is CASSLSARTGVSYNEQFF.

The sample holds many counts of this clonotype. This sequence joins TRBV20-1 and TRBJ2-1; TRBD1 aligns across 7 bases. The CDR3 is made up of 14 amino acids. Germline values: CDR1 DFQATT, CDR2 SNEGSKA (reference sequence). V lost 5 bases and J lost 3; bases outside the gene matches: 7. The DNA for the CDR3 is TGCAGTGCTGTAAAACAGGGGTACTACAATGAGCAGTTCTTC. Its translation is CSAVKQGYYNEQFF.

The V and J genes are TRBV19 and TRBJ2-1; TRBD2 matches at 8 bases. J gave up 3 bases and V 2 bases, and 15 bases lay outside the gene matches. The CDR3 extends over 19 amino acids. Looked up from germline, CDR1 is LNHDA and CDR2 is SQIVND (reference sequence). This CDR3 is CASSIRIVLRREDYNEQFF. The CDR3 bases are TGTGCCAGTAGTATAAGAATAGTATTGAGGCGGGAGGACTACAATGAGCAGTTCTTC.

Concerning this clonotype: Mismatch with germline at one junction end may stem from a read error. The V call is TRBV7-2, the J call TRBJ2-1; 11 bases fit TRBD2. Germline CDR1 reads SGHTA; CDR2 reads FQGNSA. There are 13 residues in the CDR3. CDR3 in DNA: TGTGCCTGCAGCCTCACTAGCGGGAGAACGCAGTTCTTC. It is translated as CACSLTSGRTQFF. The full variable domain, completed using reference TRBV7-2 and TRBJ2-1, is GAGVSQSPSNKVTEKGKDVELRCDPISGHTALYWYRQSLGQGLEFLIYFQGNSAPDKSGLPSDRFSAERTGGSVSTLTIQRTQQEDSAVYLCACSLTSGRTQFFGPGTRLTVL.

This clonotype was observed at least ten times. The chain's CDR3 is CSARKGASDTEAFF. The CDR3 nucleotides read TGCAGTGCTAGAAAGGGGGCGTCGGACACTGAAGCTTTCTTT. The rearrangement links TRBV20-1 to TRBJ1-1; TRBD1 matches 7 bases. Unmatched junction bases numbered 6, after V lost 2 bases and J lost 3 bases. The CDR3 is 14 amino acids. CDR1 is DFQATT, CDR2 SNEGSKA, per germline (reference sequence).

In the case of this clonotype: This may be a read error: a much more frequent sequence differs by one nucleotide. Given the absence of the conserved phenylalanine or tryptophan at the CDR3 end, a read error is likely. J is TRBJ2-5 and V is TRBV5-6, with D perhaps matching TRBD1 (5 bases). CDR1 and CDR2 from the germline V gene are SGHDT and YYEEEE. Trimming stripped 4 bases from V and 5 bases from J, with 12 bases between. CDR3 length: 13 amino acids. The CDR3 nucleotides read TGTGCCAGCAGCCCCCCACCAGGGGAGACCCAGTACTCC. Protein sequence: CASSPPPGETQYS.

This clonotype was detected only a few times. This rearrangement joins TRBV5-4 to TRBJ2-5; 14 bases are a match to TRBD2. The V and J ends lost 4 bases and 4 bases, in that order; junction bases with no gene match: 12. Germline V gene data show CDR1 as SGHNT and CDR2 as YYREEE (reference sequence). CDR3 length: 18 amino acids. The CDR3 DNA follows: TGTGCCAGCAGCCCCCAGACTAGCGGGAGGGCCGGTGCAGAGACCCAGTACTTC. The encoded protein is CASSPQTSGRAGAETQYF. Drawing the rest from reference TRBV5-4 and TRBJ2-5, the complete variable domain is ETGVTQSPTHLIKTRGQQVTLRCSSQSGHNTVSWYQQALGQGPQFIFQYYREEENGRGNFPPRFSGLQFPNYSSELNVNALELDDSALYLCASSPQTSGRAGAETQYFGPGTRLLVL.

This clonotype showed up just a few times. A read error may be the cause here, since a much bigger clone is one base away. The gene calls are TRBV2 and TRBJ1-4; no definite D call. This CDR3 has 12 amino acids. Per the germline V gene, CDR1 is SNHLY and CDR2 is FYNNEI. CDR3 nucleotides: TGTGCCAGCAGTGACCTGAGTGAAAAACTGCTTTTT. It codes for CASSDLSEKLLF.

This clonotype was found a few times. The chain recombines TRBV12-3 or TRBV12-4 with TRBJ1-5, with unresolved D. The CDR3 length is 15 residues. The V end lost 3 bases, the J end lost 0 bases, and 9 bases lay between the germline ends. The CDR3 loop is CASSFGLNSNQPQHF. The CDR3 DNA reads as TGTGCCAGCAGTTTCGGCCTGAATAGCAATCAGCCCCAGCATTTT.

This clonotype was recorded at least ten times. The chain couples TRBV5-1 to TRBJ1-5, with TRBD1 identical over 7 bases. V lost 4 bases to trimming and J lost 2 bases; unmatched junction nucleotides: 3. CDR1 is SGHRS, CDR2 YFSETQ, per germline. The CDR3 length is 14 residues. CDR3 protein: CASSDGQGNQPQHF. For the CDR3, the DNA is TGCGCCAGCAGCGATGGACAGGGCAATCAGCCCCAGCATTTT.

The CDR3 nucleotides are TGTGCCAGCAGTCCTACCTATTCTTCAGGGGGGGCCTTTTGGACCCAGTACTTC. Protein sequence: CASSPTYSSGGAFWTQYF. The chain uses TRBV6-2 or TRBV6-3 and TRBJ2-5; D could derive from TRBD1 or TRBD2 (7 bases each). V lost 5 bases, J lost 7 bases, and 29 bases lay in between. The length of the CDR3 is 18 residues. Germline assignment: CDR1 MNHEY and CDR2 SVGEGT.

Ten or more counts support this clonotype. The V gene is TRBV5-1, the J gene TRBJ2-7; possibly TRBD1 for D (5 bases). V was pared by 0 bases and J by 5 bases, with 9 bases between. The V gene's germline CDR1 is SGHRS and CDR2 YFSETQ. The CDR3 runs 13 residues. CDR3 bases: TGCGCCAGCAGCTTGGTGGGCAGGGACGAGCAGTACTTC. This translates into CASSLVGRDEQYF.

This clonotype was observed a handful of times. The V call is TRBV6-5, the J call TRBJ1-5; 8 bases fit TRBD1. The CDR3 extends over 18 amino acids. J lost 0 bases, V lost 1 base, and 8 bases had no gene match. Germline V gives CDR1 MNHEY, CDR2 SVGAGI. CDR3 nucleotide sequence: TGTGCCAGCAGTTACTTAATTGGACAGGGAGATAGCAATCAGCCCCAGCATTTT. Translated, it gives CASSYLIGQGDSNQPQHF.

This clonotype has a count of ten or more. The V and J genes are TRBV11-2 and TRBJ2-2; D perhaps matches TRBD1 (7 bases). The CDR3 covers 16 residues. Germline values: CDR1 SGHAT, CDR2 FQNNGV. Deletions cut 0 bases from V and 4 bases from J, with 12 bases between. CDR3 sequence reads: CASSLETGRSTGELFF. CDR3 DNA: TGTGCCAGCAGCTTAGAGACAGGGAGGAGCACCGGGGAGCTGTTTTTT.

The chain combines TRBV7-8 with TRBJ2-7, with D perhaps matching TRBD2 (6 bases). V was clipped by 1 base and J by 4 bases, with 11 bases between them. Germline loops: CDR1 SGHVS, CDR2 FQNEAQ. This CDR3 region has 14 residues. The CDR3 here is CASSLVFGSYEQYF. In DNA, the CDR3 is TGTGCCAGCAGCTTAGTCTTCGGGAGTTACGAGCAGTACTTC.

This clonotype has ten or more counts. The chain carries TRBV7-2 and TRBJ1-2, with D hard to call. The germline V and J ends were trimmed by 4 bases and 7 bases, with 10 bases remaining between them. The V gene's germline CDR1 is SGHTA and CDR2 FQGNSA. This CDR3 spans 12 amino acids. The CDR3 protein is CASSSELGGYTF. The CDR3, as DNA: TGTGCCAGCAGCTCCGAGCTAGGTGGCTACACCTTC.

This clonotype was observed many times. This chain connects TRBV5-1 to TRBJ2-2; 8 nucleotides align to TRBD2. Losses at the gene ends were 5 bases for V and 3 bases for J; bases not matched to a gene: 6. This CDR3 region has 15 residues. Germline V gives CDR1 SGHRS, CDR2 YFSETQ. The CDR3: CASSVAGRDTGELFF. In nucleotides, the CDR3 is TGCGCCAGCAGTGTAGCGGGAAGGGACACCGGGGAGCTGTTTTTT.

This clonotype was seen ten or more times. The J gene is TRBJ2-1, the V gene TRBV4-3; TRBD2 aligns across 9 bases. The CDR3 consists of 13 residues. Germline loops: CDR1 LGHNA, CDR2 YSLEER. V lost 3 bases and J lost 9; bases outside the gene matches: 3. As DNA, the CDR3 is TGCGCCAGCAGCCAGGAACTAGCGGGTGAGCAGTTCTTC. Its translation is CASSQELAGEQFF.

The chain carries TRBV5-1 and TRBJ1-6, with TRBD1 matching over 9 bases. Germline lookup yields CDR1 SGHRS and CDR2 YFSETQ. Unmatched junction bases numbered 5, after V lost 4 bases and J lost 6 bases. The CDR3 runs to 15 residues. CDR3 amino acids: CASSTGGGLNSPLHF. The CDR3 DNA follows: TGCGCCAGCAGCACAGGGGGCGGCCTTAATTCACCCCTCCACTTT.

This clonotype was observed a handful of times. The rearrangement joins TRBV7-3 to TRBJ2-3, with 12 bases aligning to TRBD2. J gave up 4 bases and V 5 bases, and 7 bases lay outside the gene matches. This CDR3 comprises 16 residues. The V gene's germline CDR1 is SGHTA and CDR2 FQGTGA. DNA for the CDR3: TGTGCCAGCAGCCCCTCCCTAGCGGGGGGGCCAGATACGCAGTATTTT. Its protein product is CASSPSLAGGPDTQYF. The full variable domain, in which reference TRBV7-3 and TRBJ2-3 provide the parts outside the CDR3, is GAGVSQTPSNKVTEKGKYVELRCDPISGHTALYWYRQSLGQGPEFLIYFQGTGAADDSGLPNDRFFAVRPEGSVSTLKIQRTERGDSAVYLCASSPSLAGGPDTQYFGPGTRLTVL.

This clonotype was recorded at least ten times. The chain has TRBV11-2 and TRBJ2-3; D is ambiguous. This CDR3 has 15 residues. V gave up 2 bases and J gave up 2 bases, with 11 bases separating them. CDR1 is SGHAT, CDR2 FQNNGV, per germline. CDR3 DNA: TGTGCCAGCAGCTTATTACTCCGGGCCACAGATACGCAGTATTTT. Translating gives CASSLLLRATDTQYF.

A remark on this clonotype: Being one base from a much bigger clone, this may be a read error. The chain employs TRBV7-3 and TRBJ2-3, with 12 bases fitting TRBD2. The V and J ends lost 0 bases and 4 bases, in that order; junction bases with no gene match: 8. The length of the CDR3 is 18 residues. Germline CDR1 SGHTA, CDR2 FQGTGA. The CDR3 DNA sequence: TGTGCCAGCAGCTTAACACCCCCGCTAGCGGGGGGGGCAGATACGCAGTATTTT. Translated, it gives CASSLTPPLAGGADTQYF.

In this sample, this clonotype turned up many times. The CDR3 here is CSARDPRGVAGLNEQYF. For the CDR3, the DNA is TGCAGTGCTAGAGACCCCAGAGGTGTAGCGGGCCTAAACGAGCAGTACTTC. This rearrangement joins TRBV20-1 to TRBJ2-7; 7 bases align to TRBD2. J gave up 5 bases and V 0 bases, and 16 bases lay outside the gene matches. Germline V lookup: CDR1 DFQATT, CDR2 SNEGSKA (reference sequence). The CDR3 is made up of 17 amino acids.

This clonotype was counted ten times or more. V is TRBV7-9 and J is TRBJ1-6; 11 bases map to TRBD1. The length of the CDR3 is 14 residues. Trimming took 4 bases from V and 7 from J; bases not matched to a gene: 0. Germline CDR1 is SEHNR and CDR2 is FQNEAQ (reference sequence). CDR3 residues: CASSWTGGNSPLHF. DNA for the CDR3: TGTGCCAGCAGCTGGACAGGGGGCAATTCACCCCTCCACTTT.

This clonotype was found many times. The gene calls are TRBV2 and TRBJ1-6; tentatively, D is TRBD1 (6 bases). From germline, CDR1 is SNHLY and CDR2 FYNNEI. V dropped 8 bases and J dropped 6 bases, with 20 bases sitting between them. The CDR3 runs to 16 residues. The CDR3 spells CASSPLGGQSNSPLHF. DNA of the CDR3: TGTGCCAGCTCCCCTCTGGGCGGACAGTCTAATTCACCCCTCCACTTT.